This T cell receptor (beta chain) comes out of a study of vaccination and CD4 T cells after COVID-19. The overall study: The convalescents included six males and four females, and among them two were Hispanic while seven were Caucasian. The authors used overlapping spike peptides from SARS-CoV-2, HCoV-NL63, HCoV-OC43 and HCoV-229E to stimulate cells.

Stated treatment: roughly 11-day PBMC culture with coronavirus spike peptide pools or control peptides (ViraFEST assay). Under the ViraFEST approach, antigen-specific T cells were expanded with peptide pools and TCRs subsequently sequenced. A note on this clonotype: Antigen unknown.

V lost 6 bases and J 9 bases, leaving 11 bases between the germline ends. CDR3 size: 11 residues. CDR1 MNHEY and CDR2 SVGEGT come from the germline V gene. The Oncomine TCR Beta short-read assay generated sequence data from the DNA of cultured CD4+ T cells. Via MiXCR, TCRdb re-called the PCR reads, giving one row per CDR3 protein. Seen here are 7,500 to 10,000 distinct CDR3 sequences, roughly 76% observed once, and the top ten hold over 35%. The sequenced sample was CD4+ T cells from blood, cultured in vitro. This chain uses TRBV6-2 or TRBV6-3 with TRBJ1-1, with TRBD1 as a possible D gene (6 bases). The origin of this receptor is a human donor who had recovered from COVID-19. CDR3: CASSSTGKAFF. The CDR3 coding sequence is TGTGCCAGCAGCAGTACAGGGAAAGCTTTCTTT.